This T cell receptor (beta chain) was captured by sequencing in a study of cytomegalovirus exposure and HLA in healthy donors. This clone was detected a few times. V dropped 2 bases and J dropped 2 bases, with 11 bases sitting between them. The germline CDR1 and CDR2 sequences are SGDLS and YYNGEE. The CDR3 spans 14 residues. 13 Jbeta primers and 60 Vbeta primers were used for the PCR. The data were produced by immunoSEQ multiplex PCR, yet TCRdb's version contains in-frame clones alone and is incomplete. The sample lists a few hundred thousand clones; over 65% were seen once. The sequence was obtained from a middle-aged man in good health and CMV-seronegative. The sequenced sample consisted of PBMCs. The V call is TRBV9, the J call TRBJ2-7, with D maybe TRBD1 (7 bases). The CDR3 sequence: CASSVQGGAYEQYF. CDR3 sequence (DNA): TGTGCCAGCAGCGTTCAGGGGGGAGCCTACGAGCAGTACTTC.